Listed below are T cell receptor beta chains from one sample, sequenced in a study of T cell responses to AZD1222 COVID-19 vaccine. Produced via immunoSEQ multiplex PCR; TCRdb's table is partial and in-frame only. The sample yields roughly 190,000 clones, roughly 92% seen once. The material sequenced was peripheral blood, taken 28 days after the second dose of the MenACWY control vaccine. The receptors shown here come from an adult who received the MenACWY meningococcal vaccine as a control. Each CDR3 is given with its conserved first and last residue. The order of the fields is clone size, D gene, V gene, J gene, CDR3 DNA, CDR3 protein. D genes are given only for firm matches. Size tells how often a clone was seen (once, few, many) or the class of an expanded clone, and some rows leave it out.

clone_size: -; d_call: -; v_call: TRBV6-2/TRBV6-3; j_call: TRBJ1-1; cdr3_nt: TGTGCCAGCAGCCTGCAGTTCGAAGCTTTCTTT; cdr3_aa: CASSLQFEAFF
clone_size: -; d_call: -; v_call: TRBV10-2; j_call: TRBJ1-2; cdr3_nt: TGCGCCAGCAGGGTCCCACAGGATCCCACCGGCTACACCTTC; cdr3_aa: CASRVPQDPTGYTF
clone_size: -; d_call: TRBD2; v_call: TRBV5-1; j_call: TRBJ2-1; cdr3_nt: TGCGCCAGCAGCTTGGGGACTAGCGGGAGCTCAGGCAATGAGCAGTTCTTC; cdr3_aa: CASSLGTSGSSGNEQFF
clone_size: few; d_call: -; v_call: TRBV6-4; j_call: TRBJ1-1; cdr3_nt: TGTGCCAGCTCCGACACCCCAGAGAACACTGAAGCTTTCTTT; cdr3_aa: CASSDTPENTEAFF
clone_size: -; d_call: -; v_call: TRBV25-1; j_call: TRBJ1-1; cdr3_nt: TGTGCCAGCACAAATACAGGGCCTGAAGGGACTGAAGCTTTCTTT; cdr3_aa: CASTNTGPEGTEAFF
clone_size: -; d_call: -; v_call: TRBV19; j_call: TRBJ1-5; cdr3_nt: TGTGCCAGTAGTATTGTGGATCAGCCCCAGCATTTT; cdr3_aa: CASSIVDQPQHF
clone_size: -; d_call: -; v_call: TRBV7-2; j_call: TRBJ2-5; cdr3_nt: TGTGCCAGCAGCTTATCCTCGTATTTCCAAGAGACCCAGTACTTC; cdr3_aa: CASSLSSYFQETQYF
clone_size: -; d_call: TRBD1; v_call: TRBV29-1; j_call: TRBJ2-7; cdr3_nt: TGCAGCGGCCGGGACAGGGGGCTCAACGAGCAGTACTTC; cdr3_aa: CSGRDRGLNEQYF
clone_size: -; d_call: TRBD1; v_call: TRBV9; j_call: TRBJ1-6; cdr3_nt: TGTGCCAGCAGCGTGGACAGGGGTCGGGATTCACCCCTCCACTTT; cdr3_aa: CASSVDRGRDSPLHF
clone_size: -; d_call: TRBD2; v_call: TRBV9; j_call: TRBJ2-2; cdr3_nt: TGTGCCAGCAGCGTAGGTGCGGGAGCTTTCACCGGGGAGCTGTTTTTT; cdr3_aa: CASSVGAGAFTGELFF
clone_size: -; d_call: -; v_call: TRBV2; j_call: TRBJ1-2; cdr3_nt: TGTGCCAGAGACAGACTTAACTATGGCTACACCTTC; cdr3_aa: CARDRLNYGYTF
clone_size: -; d_call: TRBD1; v_call: TRBV15; j_call: TRBJ1-1; cdr3_nt: TGTGCCACCAGACTCCGGGACAGGGGGCTGAACACTGAAGCTTTCTTT; cdr3_aa: CATRLRDRGLNTEAFF
clone_size: -; d_call: TRBD2; v_call: TRBV2; j_call: TRBJ2-3; cdr3_nt: TGTGCCAGCAGTACCCTAGCGGGAGCCTTTGATACGCAGTATTTT; cdr3_aa: CASSTLAGAFDTQYF
clone_size: -; d_call: -; v_call: TRBV19; j_call: TRBJ1-5; cdr3_nt: TGTGCCAGTAGTATAGTGGGGGGGTTTGGTTTGAGCAATCAGCCCCAGCATTTT; cdr3_aa: CASSIVGGFGLSNQPQHF